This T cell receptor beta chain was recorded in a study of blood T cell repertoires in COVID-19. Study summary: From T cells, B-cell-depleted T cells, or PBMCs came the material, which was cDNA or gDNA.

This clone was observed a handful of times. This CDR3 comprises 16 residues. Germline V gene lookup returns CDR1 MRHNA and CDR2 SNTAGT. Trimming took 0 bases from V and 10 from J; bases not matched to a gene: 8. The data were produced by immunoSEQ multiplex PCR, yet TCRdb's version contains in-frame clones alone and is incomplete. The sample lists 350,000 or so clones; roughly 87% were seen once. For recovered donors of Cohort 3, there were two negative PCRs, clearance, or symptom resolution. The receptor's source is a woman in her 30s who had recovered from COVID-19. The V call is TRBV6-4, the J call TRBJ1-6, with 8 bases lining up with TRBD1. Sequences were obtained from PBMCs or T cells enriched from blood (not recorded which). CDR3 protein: CASSDSPGGRGSPLHF. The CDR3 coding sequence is TGTGCCAGCAGTGACTCCCCAGGGGGCAGAGGGTCACCCCTCCACTTT.